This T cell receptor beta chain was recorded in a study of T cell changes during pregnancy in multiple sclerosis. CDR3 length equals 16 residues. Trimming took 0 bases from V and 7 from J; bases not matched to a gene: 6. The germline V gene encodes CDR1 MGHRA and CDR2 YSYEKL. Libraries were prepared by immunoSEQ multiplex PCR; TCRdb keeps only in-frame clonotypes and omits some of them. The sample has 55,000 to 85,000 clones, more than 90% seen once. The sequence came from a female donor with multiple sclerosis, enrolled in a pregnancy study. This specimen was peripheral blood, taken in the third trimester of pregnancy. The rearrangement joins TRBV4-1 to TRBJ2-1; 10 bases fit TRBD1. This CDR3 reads CASSQDGTGAMNEQFF. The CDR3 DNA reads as TGCGCCAGCAGCCAAGACGGGACAGGGGCTATGAATGAGCAGTTCTTC.